This T cell receptor (beta chain) was documented in a study of blood T cell repertoires in COVID-19. Germline CDR1 and CDR2: SGDLS and YYNGEE. CDR3 length equals 14 residues. V dropped 2 bases and J dropped 5; count of bases not matched to a gene: 3. The method was immunoSEQ multiplex PCR; TCRdb's version includes in-frame clones alone and lacks a portion of them. The sample consists of under 150,000 clones, roughly 80% of them appearing once. This receptor was obtained from a woman in her 40s with acute or convalescent COVID-19. Sequenced material: peripheral blood. The genes are TRBV9 and TRBJ1-1, with TRBD1 matching 10 bases. This chain's CDR3 is CASSVGGQGTEAFF. CDR3 nucleotide sequence: TGTGCCAGCAGCGTTGGGGGACAGGGGACTGAAGCTTTCTTT.